This section outlines one TCR beta chain sequence together with its context. These data are taken from a study of blood T cell repertoires in COVID-19. Repertoires were generated with immunoSEQ multiplex PCR, while TCRdb's copy carries only in-frame clones and drops some. This table holds some 350,000 clones, 80% to 90% found once. Trimming removed 4 bases at V and 0 bases at J, with 10 bases between. The germline CDR1 and CDR2 sequences are SGHNT and YENEEA. The CDR3 is 15 residues long. Sequencing was done on a sample of PBMCs or T cells enriched from blood (not recorded which). The V gene is TRBV11-3, the J gene TRBJ2-1, with D maybe TRBD2 (5 bases). This TCR derives from a man aged 18 to 35 who had recovered from COVID-19. The CDR3, as DNA: TGTGCCAGCAGCTCACGGGGAAGCTCCTACAATGAGCAGTTCTTC. This sequence encodes CASSSRGSSYNEQFF. Complete variable domain (other parts from reference TRBV11-3 and TRBJ2-1): EAGVVQSPRYKIIEKKQPVAFWCNPISGHNTLYWYLQNLGQGPELLIRYENEEAVDDSQLPKDRFSAERLKGVDSTLKIQPAELGDSAVYLCASSSRGSSYNEQFFGPGTRLTVL.